One T cell receptor (beta chain) is described in this entry. Its antigen target is currently unknown. It has no much larger one-base neighbor in the sample; base qualities were not kept. The entry originates in a study of T-cell memory formation after mild COVID-19 (dated by TCRdb to 2020 to 2022). For the wider study: Most TCR sequence clusters were specific to one of the two donors. In a couple of donors, T-cell clones that expanded and contracted after mild COVID-19 were followed by sequencing TCRalpha and TCRbeta repertoires longitudinally. Two young, previously healthy adult volunteers, one female and one male, were included in the cohort. General findings and caveats noted by the study authors: Some responding clones were found in pre-infection memory, which suggests that pre-existing cross-reactive memory T cells took part in the SARS-CoV-2 response. Clones that contracted from day 15 to 85 showed balanced CD4/CD8 phenotypes, whereas a second wave of clones that expanded from day 15 to 37 leaned towards CD4+. Contracting CD4+ clones were found mainly in CM and EM memory subsets, while CD8+ clones were enriched in EMRA. SARS-CoV-2 specificity was not confirmed for the second-wave clones peaking on day 37. Only two mild cases were covered by the study, and larger cohorts that include severe cases with pre-infection samples were considered necessary.

Trimming costs V 8 bases and J 5 bases, and their ends lie 24 bases apart. The CDR3, from cysteine to phenylalanine, totals 16 residues. Kept here is only the CDR3 DNA, which spans 48 bases and is read in frame from base 1. PBMCs were isolated by Ficoll-Paque density gradient centrifugation. For sequencing, an Illumina NovaSeq 6000 was employed. TCRalpha and TCRbeta cDNA libraries were built by 5'RACE with constant-segment primers, adding sample barcodes and unique molecular identifiers. Trizol reagent was used to extract RNA from every sample. Amplification of the libraries took two PCR steps, and the second step added a second sample barcode plus Illumina TruSeq adapters. Sequencing of libraries was performed on an Illumina NovaSeq with 2 x 150 bp paired-end reads. The source study handled its data this way. With migec v1.2.7, reads were demultiplexed and then collapsed into UMI-guided consensus sequences. Using mixcr v2.1.11, the UMI consensuses were aligned to TRA and TRB V and J templates and assembled into clonotypes. A clonotype was counted as expanded or contracted only if both edgeR and NoisET called the change significant, with noise models trained on biological replicates. For edgeR calls, a false discovery rate-adjusted p below 0.01 and a log2 fold-change threshold of 1 were applied. As an exploratory analysis of dynamics, max-normalized trajectories of the 1000 most abundant clonotypes were examined with PCA combined with hierarchical clustering. Separately sequenced CD4+ and CD8+ repertoires were used to assign the CD4 or CD8 phenotype of responding clones. Using fastp at Q25 and MiXCR, TCRdb reprocessed the public reads and kept productive beta chains. CDR3 protein sequences are deduplicated, and each keeps its most common genes and DNA. TCRdb assigned the V and J calls; the authors' analysis was not used. For this sample there are over 250,000 distinct CDR3 sequences; approximately 16% appear just once. The ten largest clonotypes hold around 23% of the sample.

The receptor was isolated from a man aged 18 to 35 who had mild COVID-19 (a few samples of this study predate the infection). The sample titles of this study are shuffled in the database, so cell type and time point are left out; the donor was told from shared clones. The rearranged chain carries TRBV12-3 or TRBV12-4 and TRBJ2-5, with no confident D gene call. The source material was PBMCs or a T cell subset sorted from them (not recorded which). This receptor carries the CDR3 CASSPQRLEQLETQYF. The bases are TGTGCCAGCTCCCCACAGCGACTCGAACAGCTCGAGACCCAGTACTTC.